The clone carrying this T cell receptor (beta chain) is deemed medium-sized (0.01 to 0.1%). Its antigen is not identified. This beta chain is a stray sequence in a library constructed for alpha chains; its clone size is not meaningful. The sample originates from a study of spatial heterogeneity in lung cancer. The V and J ends lost 4 bases and 0 bases respectively, with 19 bases between them. The CDR3 covers 17 residues. Germline-derived CDR1 and CDR2 are DFQATT and SNEGSKA (reference sequence). Study-wide results and caveats: Mutation tallies in tumors tracked expanded intratumoral alpha and beta TCR counts.

In TCRdb, the 5' RACE reads were re-called with MiXCR into one record per CDR3 protein. The sample includes about 11,000 distinct CDR3 sequences, more than 4.5% of them seen just once. As for time point: sample taken at primary tumor resection. The material sequenced was lung tumor tissue, taken at surgery. The V call is TRBV20-1, the J call TRBJ1-5, with D possibly being TRBD1 (5 bases). This TCR came from a male donor with early-stage non-small cell lung cancer. Here the CDR3 DNA reads TGCAGTGCTACCGGGGCGATCACGTCCGATAGCAATCAGCCCCAGCATTTT. It yields the protein CSATGAITSDSNQPQHF.